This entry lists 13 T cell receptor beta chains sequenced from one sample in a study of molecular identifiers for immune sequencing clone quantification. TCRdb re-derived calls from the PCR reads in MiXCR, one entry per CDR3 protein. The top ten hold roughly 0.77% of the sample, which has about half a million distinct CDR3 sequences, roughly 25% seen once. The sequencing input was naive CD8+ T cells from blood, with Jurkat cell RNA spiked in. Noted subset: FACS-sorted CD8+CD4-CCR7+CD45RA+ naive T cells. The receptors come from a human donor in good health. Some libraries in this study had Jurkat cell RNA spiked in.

The CDR3: CASSYSGQPNQPQHF. The CDR3 DNA reads TGTGCCAGCAGTTATTCCGGACAGCCCAATCAGCCCCAGCATTTT. V gene TRBV6-5 combines with J gene TRBJ1-5; a possible D gene is TRBD1 (6 bases). Germline-derived CDR1 and CDR2 are MNHEY and SVGAGI. This CDR3 is built from 15 residues. V lost 3 bases and J lost 3, with 12 bases in between.

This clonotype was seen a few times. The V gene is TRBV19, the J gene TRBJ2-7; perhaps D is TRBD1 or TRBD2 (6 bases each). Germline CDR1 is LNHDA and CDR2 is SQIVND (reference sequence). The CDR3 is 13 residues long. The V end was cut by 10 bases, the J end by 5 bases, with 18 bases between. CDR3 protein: CATSTVEGDEQYF. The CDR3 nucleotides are TGTGCCACTTCGACCGTGGAGGGGGACGAGCAGTACTTC.

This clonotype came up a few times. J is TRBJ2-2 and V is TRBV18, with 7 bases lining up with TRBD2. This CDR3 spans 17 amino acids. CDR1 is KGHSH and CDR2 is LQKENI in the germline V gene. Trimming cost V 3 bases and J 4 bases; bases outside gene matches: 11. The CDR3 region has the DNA TGTGCCAGCTCACCGAGATCGCCTGGGACTACCACCGGGGAGCTGTTTTTT. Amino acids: CASSPRSPGTTTGELFF.

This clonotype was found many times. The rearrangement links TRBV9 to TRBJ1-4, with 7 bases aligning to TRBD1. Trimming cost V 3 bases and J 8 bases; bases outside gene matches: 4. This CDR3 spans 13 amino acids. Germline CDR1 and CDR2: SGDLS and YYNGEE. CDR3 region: CASSGQGEEKLFF. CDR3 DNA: TGTGCCAGCAGCGGACAGGGCGAGGAAAAACTGTTTTTT.

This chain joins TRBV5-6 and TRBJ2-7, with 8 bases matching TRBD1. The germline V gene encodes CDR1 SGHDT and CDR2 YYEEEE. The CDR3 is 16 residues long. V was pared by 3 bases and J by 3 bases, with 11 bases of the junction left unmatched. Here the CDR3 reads CASSSATGTGIYEQYF. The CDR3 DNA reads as TGTGCCAGCAGCTCGGCGACCGGGACAGGCATCTACGAGCAGTACTTC.

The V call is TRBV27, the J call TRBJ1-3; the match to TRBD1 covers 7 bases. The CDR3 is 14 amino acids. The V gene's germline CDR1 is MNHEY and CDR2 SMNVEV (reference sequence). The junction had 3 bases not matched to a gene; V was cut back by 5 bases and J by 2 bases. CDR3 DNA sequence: TGTGCCAGCAGTAACAGGGGTGCTGGAAACACCATATATTTT. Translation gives CASSNRGAGNTIYF.

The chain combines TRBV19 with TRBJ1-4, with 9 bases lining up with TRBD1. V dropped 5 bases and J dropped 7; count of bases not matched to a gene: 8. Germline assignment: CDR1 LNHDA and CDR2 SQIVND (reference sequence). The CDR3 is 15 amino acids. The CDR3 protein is CASSSPTGGSEKLFF. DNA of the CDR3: TGTGCCAGTAGTTCTCCGACAGGGGGAAGTGAAAAACTGTTTTTT.

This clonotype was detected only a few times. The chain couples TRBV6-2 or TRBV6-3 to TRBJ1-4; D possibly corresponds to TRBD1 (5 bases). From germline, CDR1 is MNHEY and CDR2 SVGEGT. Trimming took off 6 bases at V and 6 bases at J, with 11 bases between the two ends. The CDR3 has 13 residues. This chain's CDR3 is CASRIRDHEKLFF. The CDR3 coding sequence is TGTGCCAGCAGGATCCGGGACCATGAAAAACTGTTTTTT.

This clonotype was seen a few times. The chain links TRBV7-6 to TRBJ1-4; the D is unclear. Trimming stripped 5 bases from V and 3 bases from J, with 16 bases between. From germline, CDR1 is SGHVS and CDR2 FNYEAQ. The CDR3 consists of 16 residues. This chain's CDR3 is CASSPLVVVANEKLFF. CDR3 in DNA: TGTGCCAGCAGCCCCCTTGTTGTGGTAGCTAATGAAAAACTGTTTTTT.

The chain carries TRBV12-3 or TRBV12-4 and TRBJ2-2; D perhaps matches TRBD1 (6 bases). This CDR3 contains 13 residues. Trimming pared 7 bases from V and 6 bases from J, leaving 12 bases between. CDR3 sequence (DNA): TGTGCCAGCACCATACAGGGCTCCGGGGAGCTGTTTTTT. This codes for CASTIQGSGELFF.

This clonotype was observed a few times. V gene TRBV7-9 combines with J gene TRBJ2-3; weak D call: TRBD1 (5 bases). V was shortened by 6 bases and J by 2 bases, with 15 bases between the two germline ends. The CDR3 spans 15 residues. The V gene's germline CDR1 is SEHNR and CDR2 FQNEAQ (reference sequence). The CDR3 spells CASRLHTGNTDTQYF. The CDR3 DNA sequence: TGTGCCAGCAGACTCCATACAGGAAACACAGATACGCAGTATTTT.

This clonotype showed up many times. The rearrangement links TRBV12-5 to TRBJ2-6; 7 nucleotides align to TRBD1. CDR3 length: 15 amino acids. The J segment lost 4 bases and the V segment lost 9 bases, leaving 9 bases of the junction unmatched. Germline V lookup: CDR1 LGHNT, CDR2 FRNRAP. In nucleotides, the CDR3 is TGTGCTAGCACCCCAGGGGGAAGAGGGGCCAACGTCCTGACTTTC. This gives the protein CASTPGGRGANVLTF.

The CDR3 nucleotides read TGTGCCAGCAGCCAAGGGACTAGCGGGACCTACAATGAGCAGTTCTTC. Encoded protein: CASSQGTSGTYNEQFF. The chain has TRBV14 and TRBJ2-1; 12 bases are a match to TRBD2. CDR3 size: 16 residues. Germline lookup yields CDR1 SGHDN and CDR2 FVKESK. V lost 1 base, J lost 2 bases, and 0 bases stayed unmatched.